The following is a T cell receptor beta chain sequence with its context. The target antigen is unknown. V dropped 4 bases and J dropped 0 bases, with 10 bases sitting between them. Germline V gene data show CDR1 as LNHDA and CDR2 as SQIVND (reference sequence). There are 15 residues in the CDR3. The data were obtained in a study of tumor-infiltrating lymphocytes in localized non-small cell lung cancer. Study summary: Resected tumor was paired with non-adjacent uninvolved lung from the same patient. Study observations and caveats: TCR sequencing covered a subset of patients with enough tissue. Immunotypes IM1 and IM2 had similar TCR-derived T-cell fractions.

Some clones are missing from TCRdb's copy, which holds only in-frame ones; the method was immunoSEQ multiplex PCR. This table has roughly 6,200 clones, around 80% appearing once. Sequenced input: uninvolved lung tissue not adjacent to the tumor. The chain employs TRBV19 and TRBJ1-3; D is uncertain. This clonotype was sampled from a human donor with non-small cell lung cancer. CDR3 DNA sequence: TGTGCCAGTAGTAGGAGGCTGATCTCTGGAAACACCATATATTTT. Residues: CASSRRLISGNTIYF.